These 9 T cell receptor beta chains originate from one sample sequenced in a study of blood T cells in healthy people across ages. Primers used in a second PCR of roughly 6 to 12 cycles were a sample-barcoded 5' primer and a J-beta primer mix. One entry per CDR3 protein, called by TCRdb with MiXCR from the 5' RACE reads. The table lists over 1,300,000 distinct CDR3 sequences, 59% of them singletons. Input material: blood. The receptors originated from a man younger than 35 in good health.

V is TRBV20-1 and J is TRBJ2-1; no definite D call. Trimming removed 6 bases from V and 3 bases from J, with 15 bases in between. Per the germline V gene, CDR1 is DFQATT and CDR2 is SNEGSKA (reference sequence). The CDR3 length is 14 residues. CDR3 nucleotide sequence: TGCAGTGCCCGAGCGACGCAGAGCTACAATGAGCAGTTCTTC. Amino acid sequence: CSARATQSYNEQFF.

The V gene is TRBV30, the J gene TRBJ1-5; D remains unclear. This CDR3 is built from 14 residues. Trimming pared 0 bases from V and 0 bases from J, leaving 6 bases between. The germline V gene has CDR1 GTSNPN and CDR2 SVGIG (reference sequence). The CDR3 nucleotides are TGTGCCTGGAGTGTAGGCCGTAGCAATCAGCCCCAGCATTTT. Residues: CAWSVGRSNQPQHF.

This rearrangement joins TRBV7-6 to TRBJ2-1, with 8 nucleotides matching TRBD1. V trimming: 1 base; J trimming: 8 bases; junction bases outside the gene matches: 13. Germline V gives CDR1 SGHVS, CDR2 FNYEAQ. This CDR3 has 17 amino acids. The CDR3 sequence is CASSLGFSGQGWDEQFF. DNA for the CDR3: TGTGCCAGCAGCTTAGGATTCTCTGGACAGGGTTGGGATGAGCAGTTCTTC.

This chain uses TRBV6-1 with TRBJ2-5; 7 positions match TRBD2. V trimming: 0 bases; J trimming: 5 bases; junction bases outside the gene matches: 9. The CDR3 has 16 amino acids. Germline values: CDR1 MNHNS, CDR2 SASEGT. The CDR3 here is CASSEASAGVSETQYF. CDR3 coding DNA: TGTGCCAGCAGTGAAGCATCTGCGGGAGTATCGGAGACCCAGTACTTC.

This clonotype was recorded a few times. The rearrangement uses TRBV6-6 and TRBJ1-5; D uncertain. The CDR3 extends over 16 amino acids. V lost 0 bases and J lost 5, with 14 bases in between. In germline, CDR1 is MNHNY, CDR2 SVGAGI (reference sequence). CDR3 amino acids: CASSYSLRQIHQPQHF. The CDR3, as DNA: TGTGCCAGCAGTTACTCCCTTCGCCAAATACATCAGCCCCAGCATTTT.

This chain joins TRBV7-2 and TRBJ2-5, with 7 bases aligning to TRBD2. The J call may be mistaken, given a closer DNA end match to TRBJ2-7. The CDR3 consists of 15 residues. CDR1 is SGHTA, CDR2 FQGNSA, per germline. The DNA of the CDR3 is TGTGCCAGCAGCTTAGGGGGGGGATTCGGCTACGAGCAGTACTTC. Its translation is CASSLGGGFGYEQYF.

The rearrangement links TRBV4-3 to TRBJ2-2; TRBD1 agrees at 9 bases. Germline trimming cut 6 bases from V and 4 bases from J; bases unmatched to any gene: 6. Germline CDR1 and CDR2: LGHNA and YSLEER. The CDR3 loop spans 15 amino acids. Here the CDR3 reads CASSSPDRGTGELFF. The CDR3 bases are TGCGCCAGCAGTTCGCCGGACAGGGGCACCGGGGAGCTGTTTTTT.

The CDR3 here is CASSQDGGGVPYEQYF. CDR3 DNA: TGTGCCAGCAGCCAAGACGGTGGGGGGGTTCCCTACGAGCAGTACTTC. The chain has TRBV4-2 and TRBJ2-7, with 7 bases aligning to TRBD2. This CDR3 is built from 16 residues. Germline loops: CDR1 LGHNA, CDR2 YNFKEQ. The V and J ends lost 0 bases and 2 bases, in that order; junction bases with no gene match: 7.

In the case of this clonotype: At one end, the junction sequence differs from germline, possibly due to a read error. The chain recombines TRBV7-7 with TRBJ1-1; D is uncertain. Germline loops: CDR1 SSHAT, CDR2 FNYEAQ (reference sequence). The CDR3 is 13 residues long. The CDR3 DNA sequence: TGTGCTAGCAGCTTAACCCATGACACTGAAGCTTTCTTT. Protein: CASSLTHDTEAFF. Based on the CDR3 plus reference TRBV7-7 and TRBJ1-1, the full variable domain is GAGVSQSPRYKVTKRGQDVTLRCDPISSHATLYWYQQALGQGPEFLTYFNYEAQPDKSGLPSDRFSAERPEGSISTLTIQRTEQRDSAMYRCASSLTHDTEAFFGQGTRLTVV.